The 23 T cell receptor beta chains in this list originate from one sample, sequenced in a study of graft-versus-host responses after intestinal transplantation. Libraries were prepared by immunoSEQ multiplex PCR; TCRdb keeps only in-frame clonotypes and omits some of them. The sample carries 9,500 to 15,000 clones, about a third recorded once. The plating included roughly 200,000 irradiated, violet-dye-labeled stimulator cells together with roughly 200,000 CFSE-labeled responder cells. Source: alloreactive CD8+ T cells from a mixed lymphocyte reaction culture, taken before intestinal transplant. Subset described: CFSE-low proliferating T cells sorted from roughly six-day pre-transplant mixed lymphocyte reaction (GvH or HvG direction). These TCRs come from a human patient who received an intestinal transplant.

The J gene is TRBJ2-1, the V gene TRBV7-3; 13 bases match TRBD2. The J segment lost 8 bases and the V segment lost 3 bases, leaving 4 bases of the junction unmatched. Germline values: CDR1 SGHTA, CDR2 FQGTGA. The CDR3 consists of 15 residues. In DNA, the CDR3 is TGTGCCAGCAGCTTGAGTGGACTAGCGGGAGATGAGCAGTTCTTC. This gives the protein CASSLSGLAGDEQFF.

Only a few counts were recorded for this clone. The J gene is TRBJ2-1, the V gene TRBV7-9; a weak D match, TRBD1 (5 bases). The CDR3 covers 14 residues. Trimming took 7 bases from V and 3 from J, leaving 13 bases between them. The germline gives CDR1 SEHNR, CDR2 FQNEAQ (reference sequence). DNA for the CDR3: TGTGCCAGCACCGGCCTAGGGGACTACAATGAGCAGTTCTTC. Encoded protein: CASTGLGDYNEQFF. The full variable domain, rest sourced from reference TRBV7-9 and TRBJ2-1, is DTGVSQNPRHKITKRGQNVTFRCDPISEHNRLYWYRQTLGQGPEFLTYFQNEAQLEKSRLLSDRFSAERPKGSFSTLEIQRTEQGDSAMYLCASTGLGDYNEQFFGPGTRLTVL.

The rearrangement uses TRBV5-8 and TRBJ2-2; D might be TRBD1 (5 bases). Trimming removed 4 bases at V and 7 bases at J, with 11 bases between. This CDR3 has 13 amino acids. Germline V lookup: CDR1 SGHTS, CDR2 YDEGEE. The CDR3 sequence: CASSARVSGELFF. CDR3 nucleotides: TGTGCCAGCAGCGCCAGGGTTAGCGGGGAGCTGTTTTTT. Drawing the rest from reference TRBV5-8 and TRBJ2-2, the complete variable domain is EAGVTQSPTHLIKTRGQQATLRCSPISGHTSVYWYQQALGLGLQFLLWYDEGEERNRGNFPPRFSGRQFPNYSSELNVNALELEDSALYLCASSARVSGELFFGEGSRLTVL.

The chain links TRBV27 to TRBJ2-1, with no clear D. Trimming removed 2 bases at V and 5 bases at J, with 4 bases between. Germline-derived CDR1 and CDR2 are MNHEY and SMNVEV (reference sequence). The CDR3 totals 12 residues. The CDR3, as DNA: TGTGCCAGCAGTTTACAGAACAATGAGCAGTTCTTC. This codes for CASSLQNNEQFF.

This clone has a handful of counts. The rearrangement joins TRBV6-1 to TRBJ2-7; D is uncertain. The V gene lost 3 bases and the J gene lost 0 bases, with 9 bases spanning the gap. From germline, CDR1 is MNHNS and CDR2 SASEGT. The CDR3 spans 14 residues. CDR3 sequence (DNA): TGTGCCAGCAGTGAGTTACTGGTCTCCTACGAGCAGTACTTC. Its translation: CASSELLVSYEQYF.

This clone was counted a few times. The CDR3 DNA is TGTGCCAGCAGCGAGGGTAACAATGAGCAGTTCTTC. Protein sequence: CASSEGNNEQFF. The chain joins TRBV5-6 to TRBJ2-1; maybe TRBD2 (5 bases). The V gene's germline CDR1 is SGHDT and CDR2 YYEEEE. V gave up 4 bases and J gave up 5 bases, with 7 bases separating them. CDR3 size: 12 residues.

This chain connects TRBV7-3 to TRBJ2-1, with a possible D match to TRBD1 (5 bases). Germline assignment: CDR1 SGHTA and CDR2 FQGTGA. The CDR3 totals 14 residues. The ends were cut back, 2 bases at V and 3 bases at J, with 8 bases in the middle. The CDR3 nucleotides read TGTGCCAGCAGCTTAGGGGCTAGCTACAATGAGCAGTTCTTC. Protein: CASSLGASYNEQFF.

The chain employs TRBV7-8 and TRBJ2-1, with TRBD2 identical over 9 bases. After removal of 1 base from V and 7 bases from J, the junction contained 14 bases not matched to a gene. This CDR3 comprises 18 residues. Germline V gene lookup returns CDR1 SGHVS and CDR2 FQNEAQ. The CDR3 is CASSLGVASGILGNEQFF. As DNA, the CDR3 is TGTGCCAGCAGCTTAGGAGTCGCTAGCGGGATATTGGGGAATGAGCAGTTCTTC.

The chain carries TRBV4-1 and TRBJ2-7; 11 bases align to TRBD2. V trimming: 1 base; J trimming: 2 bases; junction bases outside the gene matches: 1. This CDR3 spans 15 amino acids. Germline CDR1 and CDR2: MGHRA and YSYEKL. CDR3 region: CASSQGLAGTYEQYF. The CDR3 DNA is TGCGCCAGCAGCCAAGGACTAGCGGGGACCTACGAGCAGTACTTC.

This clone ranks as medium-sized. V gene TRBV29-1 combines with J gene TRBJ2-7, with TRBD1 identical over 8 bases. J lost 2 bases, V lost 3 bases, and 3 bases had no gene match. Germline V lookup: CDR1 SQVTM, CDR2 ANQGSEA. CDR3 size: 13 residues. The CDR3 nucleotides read TGCAGCGTTGACCCAGGGGGCACCTACGAGCAGTACTTC. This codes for CSVDPGGTYEQYF.

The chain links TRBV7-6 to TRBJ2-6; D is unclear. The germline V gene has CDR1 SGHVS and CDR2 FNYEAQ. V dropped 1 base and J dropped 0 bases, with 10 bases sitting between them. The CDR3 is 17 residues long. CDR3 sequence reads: CASSLDSTSSGANVLTF. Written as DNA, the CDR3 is TGTGCCAGCAGCTTAGACAGTACCTCCTCTGGGGCCAACGTCCTGACTTTC.

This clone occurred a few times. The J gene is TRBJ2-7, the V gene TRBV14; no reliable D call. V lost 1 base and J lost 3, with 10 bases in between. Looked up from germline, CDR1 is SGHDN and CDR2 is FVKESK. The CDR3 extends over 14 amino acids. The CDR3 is CASSQGFAGYEQYF. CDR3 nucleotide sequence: TGTGCCAGCAGCCAAGGATTTGCAGGCTACGAGCAGTACTTC.

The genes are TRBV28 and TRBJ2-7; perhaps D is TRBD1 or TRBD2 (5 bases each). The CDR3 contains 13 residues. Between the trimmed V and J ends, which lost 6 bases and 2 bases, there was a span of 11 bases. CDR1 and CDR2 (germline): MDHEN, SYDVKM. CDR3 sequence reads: CASSLGTPYEQYF. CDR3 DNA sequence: TGTGCCAGCAGCTTGGGGACCCCCTACGAGCAGTACTTC. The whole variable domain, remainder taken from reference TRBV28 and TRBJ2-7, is DVKVTQSSRYLVKRTGEKVFLECVQDMDHENMFWYRQDPGLGLRLIYFSYDVKMKEKGDIPEGYSVSREKKERFSLILESASTNQTSMYLCASSLGTPYEQYFGPGTRLTVT.

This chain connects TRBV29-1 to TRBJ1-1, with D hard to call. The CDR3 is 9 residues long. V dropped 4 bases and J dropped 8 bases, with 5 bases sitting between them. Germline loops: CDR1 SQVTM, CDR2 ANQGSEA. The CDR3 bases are TGCAGCGTTGGGGTCGAAGCTTTCTTT. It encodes CSVGVEAFF.

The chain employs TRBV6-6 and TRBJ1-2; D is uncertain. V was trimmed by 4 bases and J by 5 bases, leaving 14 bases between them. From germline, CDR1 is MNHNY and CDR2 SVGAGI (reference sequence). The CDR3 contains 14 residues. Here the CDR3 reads CASSLSTISYGYTF. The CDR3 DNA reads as TGTGCCAGCAGTTTGTCGACCATTTCTTATGGCTACACCTTC.

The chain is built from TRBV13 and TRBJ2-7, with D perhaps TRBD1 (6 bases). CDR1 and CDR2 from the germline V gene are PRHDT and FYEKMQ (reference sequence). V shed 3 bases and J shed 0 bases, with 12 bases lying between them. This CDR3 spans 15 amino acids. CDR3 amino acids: CASSFGQLFSYEQYF. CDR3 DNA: TGTGCCAGCAGCTTTGGACAGCTTTTCTCCTACGAGCAGTACTTC.

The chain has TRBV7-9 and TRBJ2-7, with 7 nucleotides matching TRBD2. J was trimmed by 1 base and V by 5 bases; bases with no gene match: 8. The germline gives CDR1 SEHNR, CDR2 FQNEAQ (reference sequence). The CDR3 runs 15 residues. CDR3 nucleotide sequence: TGTGCCAGCAGCACGACGGGGGGATGGTCCTACGAGCAGTACTTC. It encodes CASSTTGGWSYEQYF.

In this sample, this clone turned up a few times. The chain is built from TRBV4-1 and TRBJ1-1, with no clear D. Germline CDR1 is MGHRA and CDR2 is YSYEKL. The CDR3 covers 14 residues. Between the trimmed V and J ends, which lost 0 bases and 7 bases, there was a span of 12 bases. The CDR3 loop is CASSQDRGDLEAFF. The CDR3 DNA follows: TGCGCCAGCAGCCAAGATCGCGGAGACCTTGAAGCTTTCTTT.

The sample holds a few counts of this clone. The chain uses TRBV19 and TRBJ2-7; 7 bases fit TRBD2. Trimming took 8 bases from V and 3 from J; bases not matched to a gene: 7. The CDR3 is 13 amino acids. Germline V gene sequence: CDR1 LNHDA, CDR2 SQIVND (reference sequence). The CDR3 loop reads CASATGGGYEQYF. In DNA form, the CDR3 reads TGTGCCAGTGCCACGGGGGGAGGCTACGAGCAGTACTTC.

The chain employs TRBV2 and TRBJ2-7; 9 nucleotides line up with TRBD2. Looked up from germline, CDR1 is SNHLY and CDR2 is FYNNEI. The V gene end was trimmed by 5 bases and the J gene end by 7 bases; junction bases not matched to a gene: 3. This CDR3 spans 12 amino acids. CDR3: CASSRLAEEQYF. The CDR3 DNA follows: TGTGCCAGCAGTCGACTAGCGGAAGAGCAGTACTTC.

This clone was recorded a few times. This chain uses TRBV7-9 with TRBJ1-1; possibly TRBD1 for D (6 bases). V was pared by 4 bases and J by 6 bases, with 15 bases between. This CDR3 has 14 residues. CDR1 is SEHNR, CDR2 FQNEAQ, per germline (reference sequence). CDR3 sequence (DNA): TGTGCCAGCAGCTCGCCTAGGGGGGAGCCTGAAGCTTTCTTT. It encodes CASSSPRGEPEAFF.

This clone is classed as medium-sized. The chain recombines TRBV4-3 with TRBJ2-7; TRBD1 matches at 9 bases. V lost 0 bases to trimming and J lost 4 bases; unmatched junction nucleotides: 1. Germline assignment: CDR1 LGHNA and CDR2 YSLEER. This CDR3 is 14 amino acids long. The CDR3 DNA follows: TGCGCCAGCAGCCAAGAGACAGGGGGTTACGAGCAGTACTTC. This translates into CASSQETGGYEQYF.

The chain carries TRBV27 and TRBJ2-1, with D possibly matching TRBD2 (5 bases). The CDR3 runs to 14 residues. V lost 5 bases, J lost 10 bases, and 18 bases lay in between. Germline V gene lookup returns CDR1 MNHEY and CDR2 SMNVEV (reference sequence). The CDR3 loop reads CASSIYHRGLEQFF. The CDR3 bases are TGTGCCAGCAGTATCTACCACCGGGGATTAGAGCAGTTCTTC.